This T cell receptor beta chain stems from a study of blood T cells in healthy people across ages (dated by TCRdb to between 2014 and 2017). A note on the overall study: In model experiments, template switching captured roughly one uniquely barcoded TCR beta cDNA molecule for every two T cells. Donors of different ages were randomly distributed across sequencing lanes to avoid experimental bias. For two donors (one aged 18 to 30 and one aged 80 or older), the study analyzed two additional independent replicas of 1 million unique cDNA reads from the same blood draw. To track age-related changes in TCR beta repertoire diversity, the study relied on deep sequencing normalized with unique cDNA molecular identifiers. The donors were split into four age groups: young (average about 15 years), middle-aged (over 35), aged (about 62) and long-lived (roughly 86). What the research found in general, with its limitations: Because donor CMV infection status was unknown, age-related changes in expanded clonotypes were potentially confounded. A strong correlation was found between observed TCR beta diversity and the percentage of naive T cells measured by flow cytometry. Compared with the aged group, the long-lived group had more naive CD4+ T cells, fewer expanded clones and increased TCR diversity, a pattern suggesting age selection. Because profiling used bulk unsorted PBMCs, naive and antigen-experienced compartments could not be compared conclusively. Total diversity estimates from one million sequenced T cells were considered lower bounds and underestimates. As age increased, observed TCR beta diversity per million T cells dropped in a roughly linear way, and a significant reduction was already evident by age around 41.

There are a few counts of this clonotype. The antigen it recognizes is unknown. Within one base of it there is no much larger clone, and no base qualities were kept. Library preparation used 5' RACE. The sequencer listed for this sample is Illumina HiSeq 2500. A second PCR of roughly 7 to 11 cycles was performed with a sample-barcoded 5' primer and a J-beta primer mix. Each TCR beta cDNA molecule received a unique molecular identifier from a template-switch 5' adaptor carrying 12 random nucleotides. Each sample yielded at least 3 million CDR3-containing paired-end reads. First-strand cDNA synthesis was performed from all RNA using the Mint cDNA synthesis kit, with priming by a TRBC-specific oligonucleotide. All cDNA was treated with uracil-DNA glycosylase and then went through a first 18-cycle PCR with the universal primers M1SS and BC2_uni_R. As for the authors' bioinformatics: Each sample was normalized by randomly selecting 1 million high-quality reads, each carrying a distinct molecular identifier. Reads sharing molecular identifiers were discarded rather than binned into consensus sequences. MiTCR, run with a Q25 quality threshold and the strictest error-elimination algorithm, handled CDR3 identification, clonotype clustering and error correction. A nonparametric unseen species model with Euler transformation was used to estimate lower-bound total TCR beta diversity. TCRdb trimmed the raw reads at Q25, called clones with MiXCR and kept productive beta chains. Entries that share a CDR3 protein sequence are merged under the most common genes and DNA. The V and J calls here are based on TCRdb, not the publication. The sample profile shows about 1.6 million distinct CDR3 sequences; roughly 32% of them were found once. The top ten clones comprise approximately 11% of the sample.

Donors were 39 systemically healthy Caucasian individuals from Russia aged roughly 6 to 90 years. Each donor gave about 9.8 milliliters of peripheral blood, drawn into EDTA-treated Vacutainer tubes. Ficoll-Paque density-gradient centrifugation was used to isolate PBMCs, with at least 6.5 million per sample. Trizol reagent was used to extract total RNA from PBMCs, with at least 6 micrograms per sample. Naive CD45RAhigh/CD27high T cell percentages were measured by flow cytometry on a PBMC aliquot from every donor. The germline V gene specifies SGHTA as CDR1 and FQGNSA as CDR2. Relative to germline, V is 4 bases shorter and J is 4 bases shorter, with 10 bases between their ends. From the cysteine through the phenylalanine, the CDR3 covers 13 amino acids. This entry keeps only the CDR3 DNA: 39 bases, framed from base 1.

Recombination connected TRBV7-2 to TRBJ1-1; a tentative D call is TRBD1 (5 bases match). Sequencing input: blood. The TCR originated in a woman aged 25 to 39 in good health. The nucleotide sequence is TGTGCCAGCAGCTACCGACAGAGCACTGAAGCTTTCTTT. This codes for CASSYRQSTEAFF.